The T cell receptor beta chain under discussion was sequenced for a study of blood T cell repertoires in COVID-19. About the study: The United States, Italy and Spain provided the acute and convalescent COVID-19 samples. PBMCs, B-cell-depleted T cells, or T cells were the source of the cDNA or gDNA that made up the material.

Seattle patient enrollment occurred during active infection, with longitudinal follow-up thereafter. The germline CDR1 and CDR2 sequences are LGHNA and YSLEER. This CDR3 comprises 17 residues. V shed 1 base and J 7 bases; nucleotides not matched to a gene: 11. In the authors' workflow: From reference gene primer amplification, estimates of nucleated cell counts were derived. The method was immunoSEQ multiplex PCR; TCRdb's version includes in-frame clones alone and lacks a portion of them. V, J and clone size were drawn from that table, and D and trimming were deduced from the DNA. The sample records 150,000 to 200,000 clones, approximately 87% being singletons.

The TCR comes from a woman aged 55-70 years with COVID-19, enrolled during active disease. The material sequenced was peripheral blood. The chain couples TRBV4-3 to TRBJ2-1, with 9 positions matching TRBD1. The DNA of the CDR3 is TGCGCCAGCAGCCAAGTGGGGACAGGGATCTTAAAGAATGAGCAGTTCTTC. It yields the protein CASSQVGTGILKNEQFF.